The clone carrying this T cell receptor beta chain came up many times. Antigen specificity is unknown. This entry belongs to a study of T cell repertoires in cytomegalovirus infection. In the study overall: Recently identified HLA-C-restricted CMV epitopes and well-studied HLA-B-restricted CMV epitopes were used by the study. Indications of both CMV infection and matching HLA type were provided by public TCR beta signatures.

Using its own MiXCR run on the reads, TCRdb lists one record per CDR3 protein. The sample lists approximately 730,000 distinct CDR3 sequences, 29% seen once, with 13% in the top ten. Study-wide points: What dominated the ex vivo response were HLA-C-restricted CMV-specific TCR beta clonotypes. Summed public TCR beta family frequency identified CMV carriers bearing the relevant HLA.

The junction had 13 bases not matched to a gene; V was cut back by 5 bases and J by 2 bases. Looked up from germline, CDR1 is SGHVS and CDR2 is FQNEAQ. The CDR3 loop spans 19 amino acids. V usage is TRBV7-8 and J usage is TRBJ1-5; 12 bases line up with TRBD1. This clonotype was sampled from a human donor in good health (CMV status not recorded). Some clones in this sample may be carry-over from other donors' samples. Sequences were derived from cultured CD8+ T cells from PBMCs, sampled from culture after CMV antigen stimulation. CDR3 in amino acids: CASSAPGTGGAGGNQPQHF. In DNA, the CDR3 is TGTGCCAGCAGCGCACCCGGGACAGGGGGCGCGGGAGGCAATCAGCCCCAGCATTTT.